Following are 29 T cell receptor beta chains from one sample sequenced in a study of identical twins (dated by TCRdb to about 2016). The library was generated by 5' RACE. Sequencing relied on an Illumina HiSeq 2000. TCRdb ran its own pipeline on the public reads, namely fastp trimming at Q25 and MiXCR clone calling, and kept in-frame beta chains. All rows with the same CDR3 protein become a single entry with the most common DNA and genes. The sample table contains fewer than 250,000 distinct CDR3 sequences; only one count was recorded for roughly 7% of them. The top ten constitute roughly 3.6% of the sample. The same data also contributed to another study, on yellow fever vaccine responses in identical twins.

Sequencing was performed on memory (CD45RO+) T cells sorted from blood. Sample cell subset or site, as interpreted from the label and publication: CD45RO+ enriched T cells. These receptors all stem from a woman aged 18-30 years in good health.

The rearrangement joins TRBV7-9 to TRBJ2-3, with 7 bases matching TRBD2. This CDR3 has 17 amino acids. J was trimmed by 2 bases and V by 3 bases; bases with no gene match: 11. Germline CDR1 reads SEHNR; CDR2 reads FQNEAQ (reference sequence). CDR3 sequence: CASSLDTSAHITDTQYF. The CDR3 DNA reads as TGTGCCAGCAGCTTGGATACTAGCGCTCACATCACAGATACGCAGTATTTT. The full variable domain, completed using reference TRBV7-9 and TRBJ2-3, is DTGVSQNPRHKITKRGQNVTFRCDPISEHNRLYWYRQTLGQGPEFLTYFQNEAQLEKSRLLSDRFSAERPKGSFSTLEIQRTEQGDSAMYLCASSLDTSAHITDTQYFGPGTRLTVL.

Many counts were recorded for this clonotype. This sequence joins TRBV5-1 and TRBJ1-6; no clear D gene. CDR1 is SGHRS and CDR2 is YFSETQ in the germline V gene. This CDR3 has 15 amino acids. Between the trimmed V and J ends, which lost 3 bases and 8 bases, there was a span of 15 bases. As DNA, the CDR3 is TGCGCCAGCAGCTCATCCGTCTCCCTGGATTCACCCCTCCACTTT. It codes for CASSSSVSLDSPLHF.

This clonotype was detected a few times. The chain recombines TRBV6-5 with TRBJ1-1; D may be TRBD1 (5 bases). Trimming shortened V by 1 base and J by 5 bases, and 8 bases separated the two germline ends. Germline assignment: CDR1 MNHEY and CDR2 SVGAGI. The length of the CDR3 is 13 residues. CDR3 nucleotide sequence: TGTGCCAGCAGTTACTGGTCAGGGACTGAAGCTTTCTTT. Protein sequence: CASSYWSGTEAFF.

The chain has TRBV7-7 and TRBJ2-2, with D unresolved. Trimming cost V 5 bases and J 7 bases, with 14 bases left between them. Germline values: CDR1 SSHAT, CDR2 FNYEAQ (reference sequence). This CDR3 has 14 residues. The CDR3 DNA is TGTGCCAGCAGCCCCAATCCAAGCGTCGGGGAGCTGTTTTTT. Translated, it gives CASSPNPSVGELFF. Supplemented by reference TRBV7-7 and TRBJ2-2, the full variable domain reads GAGVSQSPRYKVTKRGQDVTLRCDPISSHATLYWYQQALGQGPEFLTYFNYEAQPDKSGLPSDRFSAERPEGSISTLTIQRTEQRDSAMYRCASSPNPSVGELFFGEGSRLTVL.

This clonotype has a count of ten or more. This chain uses TRBV6-5 with TRBJ2-2; D gene uncertain. V was trimmed by 7 bases and J by 6 bases, leaving 9 bases between them. CDR3 length equals 12 residues. Germline lookup yields CDR1 MNHEY and CDR2 SVGAGI. The CDR3 here is CASKWGSGELFF. For the CDR3, the DNA is TGTGCCAGCAAGTGGGGATCCGGGGAGCTGTTTTTT.

This clonotype was seen at least ten times. The chain couples TRBV7-8 to TRBJ1-4; 8 nucleotides agree with TRBD1. This CDR3 comprises 16 residues. The V segment lost 1 base and the J segment 5 bases; nucleotides outside the gene matches: 6. Per germline, CDR1 SGHVS and CDR2 FQNEAQ. CDR3 bases: TGTGCCAGCAGCTTAGAATTCCGACAGGGGAATGAAAAACTGTTTTTT. As protein: CASSLEFRQGNEKLFF.

The rearrangement links TRBV3-1 to TRBJ2-3, with no clear D. Trimming left V 4 bases short and J 2 bases short, with 19 bases between. The CDR3 contains 17 residues. Germline lookup yields CDR1 LGHDT and CDR2 YNNKEL (reference sequence). CDR3 region: CASSPNGGPTDTDTQYF. As DNA, the CDR3 is TGTGCCAGCAGCCCTAACGGCGGACCCACGGACACAGATACGCAGTATTTT.

The chain uses TRBV7-2 and TRBJ1-1; no reliable D call. The CDR3 length is 15 residues. Germline V gene lookup returns CDR1 SGHTA and CDR2 FQGNSA. The V end was cut by 0 bases, the J end by 1 base, with 9 bases between. CDR3 loop: CASSLAGGTNTEAFF. DNA of the CDR3: TGTGCCAGCAGCTTAGCGGGAGGAACGAACACTGAAGCTTTCTTT. Complete variable domain (other parts from reference TRBV7-2 and TRBJ1-1): GAGVSQSPSNKVTEKGKDVELRCDPISGHTALYWYRQSLGQGLEFLIYFQGNSAPDKSGLPSDRFSAERTGGSVSTLTIQRTQQEDSAVYLCASSLAGGTNTEAFFGQGTRLTVV.

This clonotype was seen a handful of times. The chain recombines TRBV24-1 with TRBJ2-1; TRBD2 matches 13 bases. From germline, CDR1 is KGHDR and CDR2 SFDVKD. There are 14 residues in the CDR3. The V and J ends lost 12 bases and 2 bases, in that order; junction bases with no gene match: 3. CDR3 in DNA: TGTGCCGTCACTAGCGGGGGGGCCTACAATGAGCAGTTCTTC. Residues: CAVTSGGAYNEQFF.

This clonotype occurred many times. The rearrangement joins TRBV5-1 to TRBJ1-4; TRBD1 might be the D (5 bases). CDR3 length: 14 residues. Germline V gene data show CDR1 as SGHRS and CDR2 as YFSETQ. Trimming pared 5 bases from V and 7 bases from J, leaving 15 bases between. CDR3 sequence reads: CASSSQGFGEKLFF. CDR3 DNA: TGCGCCAGCAGTTCGCAGGGCTTTGGTGAAAAACTGTTTTTT.

This clonotype was seen many times. This sequence joins TRBV3-1 and TRBJ1-2; D is ambiguous. Germline CDR1 and CDR2: LGHDT and YNNKEL (reference sequence). The CDR3 consists of 12 residues. V was pared by 2 bases and J by 6 bases, with 7 bases between. The CDR3: CASSQQRDGYTF. CDR3 DNA: TGTGCCAGCAGCCAACAGAGGGATGGCTACACCTTC.

This clonotype was seen ten or more times. V usage is TRBV5-1 and J usage is TRBJ2-3; D is undetermined. V lost 7 bases and J 5 bases, leaving 8 bases between the germline ends. CDR3 length: 11 amino acids. From germline, CDR1 is SGHRS and CDR2 YFSETQ. CDR3 coding DNA: TGCGCCAGCGCGTCGGGAGATACGCAGTATTTT. It encodes CASASGDTQYF.

V gene TRBV11-2 combines with J gene TRBJ2-3; D is unclear. V lost 0 bases and J 0 bases, leaving 7 bases between the germline ends. Germline CDR1 is SGHAT and CDR2 is FQNNGV. CDR3 length: 15 residues. DNA for the CDR3: TGTGCCAGCAGCTTAGAATCCCGTAGCACAGATACGCAGTATTTT. This gives the protein CASSLESRSTDTQYF.

This clonotype came up many times. The V and J genes are TRBV29-1 and TRBJ1-4, with TRBD1 as a possible D gene (5 bases). V lost 5 bases and J lost 5, with 12 bases in between. CDR3 length: 13 residues. CDR1 SQVTM and CDR2 ANQGSEA come from the germline V gene. The DNA of the CDR3 is TGCAGCGTTCGGGACCCAGAAAATGAAAAACTGTTTTTT. Its protein product is CSVRDPENEKLFF. The whole variable domain, remainder taken from reference TRBV29-1 and TRBJ1-4, is SAVISQKPSRDICQRGTSLTIQCQVDSQVTMMFWYRQQPGQSLTLIATANQGSEATYESGFVIDKFPISRPNLTFSTLTVSNMSPEDSSIYLCSVRDPENEKLFFGSGTQLSVL.

V and J are TRBV29-1 and TRBJ1-6, with D unclear. This CDR3 has 13 amino acids. Germline V lookup: CDR1 SQVTM, CDR2 ANQGSEA. The ends were cut back, 5 bases at V and 6 bases at J, with 11 bases in the middle. The CDR3 sequence: CSVLTTFNSPLHF. DNA of the CDR3: TGCAGCGTTCTTACGACCTTTAATTCACCCCTCCACTTT.

This clonotype appeared a few times. The J gene is TRBJ2-1, the V gene TRBV25-1; 11 nucleotides line up with TRBD2. This CDR3 region has 17 residues. Looked up from germline, CDR1 is MGHDK and CDR2 is SYGVNS. Trimming at V came to 1 base and at J to 5 bases, leaving 7 bases not matched to a gene. This chain's CDR3 is CASSEWGLAGGNNEQFF. In DNA, the CDR3 is TGTGCCAGCAGTGAATGGGGGCTAGCGGGAGGTAACAATGAGCAGTTCTTC.

This clonotype appeared many times. The V call is TRBV12-3 or TRBV12-4, the J call TRBJ2-1, with 11 bases fitting TRBD2. The V segment lost 6 bases and the J segment 9 bases; nucleotides outside the gene matches: 4. This CDR3 comprises 13 residues. CDR3 amino acids: CASRTSGKGEQFF. The CDR3 bases are TGTGCCAGCAGGACTAGCGGGAAGGGTGAGCAGTTCTTC.

This clonotype was detected ten times or more. This sequence joins TRBV6-2 or TRBV6-3 and TRBJ1-2; no definite D call. Germline V CDR1 and CDR2: MNHEY, SVGEGT. Trimming removed 1 base at V and 13 bases at J, with 13 bases between. The CDR3 totals 12 residues. The DNA of the CDR3 is TGTGCCAGCAGTTACTTTTCCGGGCATGGCACCTTC. Protein: CASSYFSGHGTF.

This clonotype appeared many times. The chain recombines TRBV12-3 or TRBV12-4 with TRBJ1-1; a weak D match, TRBD1 (5 bases). V gave up 3 bases and J gave up 8 bases, with 16 bases separating them. The CDR3 is 14 residues long. CDR3 nucleotide sequence: TGTGCCAGCAGTTTCACAGGTATGAGGATCGAAGCTTTCTTT. It yields the protein CASSFTGMRIEAFF.

At least ten counts were recorded for this clonotype. V and J are TRBV5-1 and TRBJ2-5, with D unresolved. The V and J ends lost 3 bases and 3 bases respectively, with 3 bases between them. CDR3 length equals 11 residues. CDR1 and CDR2 from the germline V gene are SGHRS and YFSETQ. The CDR3 region is CASSYKETQYF. CDR3 bases: TGCGCCAGCAGCTATAAAGAGACCCAGTACTTC.

The CDR3 DNA reads as TGTGCCAGCAGTTTATGGGCTAGCGGGAGCAATGAGCAGTTCTTC. Translation: CASSLWASGSNEQFF. The chain recombines TRBV28 with TRBJ2-1, with 10 bases lining up with TRBD2. J lost 6 bases, V lost 0 bases, and 2 bases had no gene match. CDR3 length equals 15 residues. Germline values: CDR1 MDHEN, CDR2 SYDVKM.

This clonotype was seen repeatedly, ten times or more. The genes are TRBV5-1 and TRBJ1-6; tentatively, D is TRBD1 (5 bases). The germline gives CDR1 SGHRS, CDR2 YFSETQ. The CDR3 has 14 amino acids. With 2 bases removed from V and 8 bases from J, the gap between germline ends came to 11 bases. This CDR3 is CASSFAGLDSPLHF. The DNA for the CDR3 is TGCGCCAGCAGCTTTGCAGGGTTGGATTCACCCCTCCACTTT. Complete variable domain (other parts from reference TRBV5-1 and TRBJ1-6): KAGVTQTPRYLIKTRGQQVTLSCSPISGHRSVSWYQQTPGQGLQFLFEYFSETQRNKGNFPGRFSGRQFSNSRSEMNVSTLELGDSALYLCASSFAGLDSPLHFGNGTRLTVT.

The V gene is TRBV28, the J gene TRBJ1-6, with 7 bases identical to TRBD1. The CDR3 is made up of 16 amino acids. The germline gives CDR1 MDHEN, CDR2 SYDVKM. V trimming: 10 bases; J trimming: 0 bases; junction bases outside the gene matches: 9. Here the CDR3 DNA reads TGTGCCACCATAAGAGGGGGCGCCTCCTATAATTCACCCCTCCACTTT. Translating it yields CATIRGGASYNSPLHF. Together with reference TRBV28 and TRBJ1-6, the CDR3 gives the full variable domain: DVKVTQSSRYLVKRTGEKVFLECVQDMDHENMFWYRQDPGLGLRLIYFSYDVKMKEKGDIPEGYSVSREKKERFSLILESASTNQTSMYLCATIRGGASYNSPLHFGNGTRLTVT.

The table lists this clonotype with many counts. This chain uses TRBV7-9 with TRBJ2-7; 12 bases are a match to TRBD2. The CDR3 spans 16 residues. J lost 7 bases, V lost 4 bases, and 11 bases had no gene match. Germline-derived CDR1 and CDR2 are SEHNR and FQNEAQ (reference sequence). CDR3 coding DNA: TGTGCCAGCAGCTCTAGCGGGAGGGCCTCACGGGTTGAGCAGTACTTC. Amino acid sequence: CASSSSGRASRVEQYF.

The rearrangement links TRBV20-1 to TRBJ2-1; D might be TRBD2 (5 bases). Germline-derived CDR1 and CDR2 are DFQATT and SNEGSKA (reference sequence). Deletions cut 5 bases from V and 0 bases from J, with 14 bases between. CDR3 length: 15 residues. CDR3 sequence: CSAPRGFSSYNEQFF. Written as DNA, the CDR3 is TGCAGTGCTCCCCGGGGTTTTAGCTCCTACAATGAGCAGTTCTTC.

The V and J genes are TRBV7-2 and TRBJ2-3; 7 bases map to TRBD1. V lost 3 bases and J lost 5; bases outside the gene matches: 5. Germline V gene lookup returns CDR1 SGHTA and CDR2 FQGNSA. The CDR3 has 14 residues. The CDR3: CASSFAGGGDTQYF. The CDR3 DNA sequence: TGTGCCAGCAGCTTTGCAGGGGGTGGAGATACGCAGTATTTT.

This chain joins TRBV14 and TRBJ2-3, with 8 bases that match TRBD2. The CDR3 has 15 residues. Germline values: CDR1 SGHDN, CDR2 FVKESK. The V segment lost 1 base and the J segment 2 bases; nucleotides outside the gene matches: 2. The CDR3 is CASSQGLAYTDTQYF. The CDR3 nucleotides are TGTGCCAGCAGCCAAGGACTAGCGTACACAGATACGCAGTATTTT.

This clonotype was seen many times. The V call is TRBV7-8, the J call TRBJ2-1, with unresolved D. The germline V gene encodes CDR1 SGHVS and CDR2 FQNEAQ. There are 14 residues in the CDR3. Deletions cut 1 base from V and 7 bases from J, with 11 bases between. The CDR3 nucleotides read TGTGCCAGCAGCTTAGGGATAGGGTGGAATGAGCAGTTCTTC. As protein: CASSLGIGWNEQFF.

The chain uses TRBV6-4 and TRBJ2-5, with TRBD2 matching 8 bases. The J segment lost 8 bases and the V segment lost 3 bases, leaving 11 bases of the junction unmatched. Germline V gives CDR1 MRHNA, CDR2 SNTAGT. The CDR3 extends over 15 amino acids. As DNA, the CDR3 is TGTGCCAGCAGTGAATCCGTGACTAGCGCAGACACCCAGTACTTC. This encodes CASSESVTSADTQYF.